This note documents a single TCR beta chain sequence. The antigen is undetermined. The time point denotes: baseline, week 1 (first vaccination visit). Treatment meaning: pre-vaccination baseline after standard-of-care therapy. This specimen belongs to a study of a mutant IDH1 vaccine in newly diagnosed glioma. Background on the study: Those enrolled had earlier been treated with radiotherapy, temozolomide, or both, mostly both.

Produced via immunoSEQ multiplex PCR; TCRdb's table is partial and in-frame only. Counted here are roughly 86,000 clones, 80% occurring once; the ten biggest clones make up 6.5% to 9.5%. The CDR3 runs to 13 residues. V was trimmed by 5 bases and J by 11 bases, leaving 18 bases between them. Per the germline V gene, CDR1 is MNHEY and CDR2 is SVGAGI. Broader study findings: Pseudoprogression appeared unlinked to shifts in leading peripheral T cell clonotypes.

The sequence was collected from a man aged 35 to 55 with glioma. V is TRBV6-5 and J is TRBJ2-5, with a tentative D call TRBD2 (6 bases). The starting material was PBMCs, obtained from a glioma patient treated with radiotherapy, temozolomide or both. The CDR3 loop reads CASSTGMPGEQYF. CDR3 in DNA: TGTGCCAGCAGTACCGGGATGCCGGGGGAGCAGTACTTC.